This T cell receptor beta chain was observed in a study of blood T cell repertoires in COVID-19. CDR3 length: 13 amino acids. Germline lookup yields CDR1 KGHDR and CDR2 SFDVKD. V was clipped by 4 bases and J by 5 bases, with 11 bases between them. This table comes from immunoSEQ multiplex PCR, and its TCRdb copy is limited to in-frame clones, with some not included. In the table there are 100,000 to 150,000 clones, about 74% of which are singletons. The origin of this receptor is an elderly man with COVID-19, enrolled during active disease. The sequenced material came from peripheral blood. The genes are TRBV24-1 and TRBJ2-7; no clear D. The CDR3 nucleotides read TGTGCCACCAGTGACTCCTTTCTTGACGAGCAGTACTTC. Translating it yields CATSDSFLDEQYF.